Listed below are T cell receptor beta chains from one sample, sequenced in a study of CD8 T cells in ankylosing spondylitis. TCRdb independently ran MiXCR on the 5' RACE reads; one entry per CDR3 protein. The table includes more than 650,000 distinct CDR3 sequences, approximately 12% detected once. The source material was blood, either unsorted or a sorted T cell fraction (not recorded which). The receptors derive from a male donor with ankylosing spondylitis. The CDR3 runs from the conserved cysteine through the conserved F or W. The D gene is left open where the match is weak. Clone size is not always given. Where it is, it says once, few, many or a class for expanded clones.

>NA|TRBJ2-3|TRBV5-1|TRBD2
CASSIGLAVDTQYF
TGCGCCAGCAGCATAGGACTAGCGGTAGATACGCAGTATTTT
>NA|TRBJ2-1|TRBV20-1|TRBD2
CSARVRGGGGSYNEQFF
TGCAGTGCTAGAGTTCGGGGCGGCGGGGGCTCCTACAATGAGCAGTTCTTC
>few|TRBJ2-3|TRBV5-1|TRBD2
CASSFTPGTSSSYTQYF
TGCGCCAGCAGCTTCACGCCCGGGACTAGCAGTTCATATACGCAGTATTTT
>many|TRBJ2-1|TRBV6-2/TRBV6-3|TRBD2
CASSRLAGGGNEQFF
TGTGCCAGCAGTCGCCTAGCGGGAGGGGGCAATGAGCAGTTCTTC
>few|TRBJ2-1|TRBV4-2|NA
CASSRPATEQFF
TGTGCCAGCAGCAGGCCGGCAACGGAGCAGTTCTTC
>once|TRBJ2-7|TRBV28|NA
CASTGEFQGKQYF
TGTGCCAGCACGGGGGAGTTCCAGGGGAAGCAGTACTTC
>few|TRBJ2-7|TRBV20-1|TRBD1
CSAKQGDYEQYF
TGCAGTGCAAAACAGGGGGACTACGAGCAGTACTTC
>few|TRBJ2-1|TRBV20-1|NA
CSARGHSYPSYNEQFF
TGCAGTGCTAGGGGGCACAGCTACCCTTCCTACAATGAGCAGTTCTTC
>few|TRBJ1-5|TRBV13|NA
CASSLGGPGQPQHF
TGTGCCAGCAGCTTAGGCGGTCCCGGGCAGCCCCAGCATTTT
>few|TRBJ2-2|TRBV3-1|TRBD1
CASSQGGTGDTGELFF
TGTGCCAGCAGCCAAGGGGGGACAGGGGACACCGGGGAGCTGTTTTTT